The present entry profiles one T cell receptor (beta chain) with its context. A read error may produce the germline difference seen at one junction end. One entry per CDR3 protein, called by TCRdb with MiXCR from the RACE reads. This table has about 85,000 distinct CDR3 sequences, roughly 12% appearing once. The data were taken from a study of human T cells and chemical hapten exposure. Background on the study: Patients got weekly scalp diphenylcyclopropenone doses over the roughly 24-week study.

The CDR3 is 11 amino acids. CDR1 and CDR2 (germline): SEHNR, FQNEAQ (reference sequence). Time point in this sample: patch test 2, 6 weeks after DPC sensitization. The sample's treatment: therapeutic diphenylcyclopropenone sensitization with weekly scalp DPC. The sequence was obtained from a man aged 18 to 30 with alopecia areata. Some clones in this sample may be carry-over from other donors' samples. The sequencing here drew on whole blood, taken in connection with sensitization to the hapten diphenylcyclopropenone (DPC). The gene calls are TRBV7-9 and TRBJ2-5, with TRBD1 matching over 8 bases. The CDR3 loop reads CASSSSPTGVF. CDR3 in DNA: TGTGCCAGCAGCTCCTCCCCGACAGGGGTCTTC.